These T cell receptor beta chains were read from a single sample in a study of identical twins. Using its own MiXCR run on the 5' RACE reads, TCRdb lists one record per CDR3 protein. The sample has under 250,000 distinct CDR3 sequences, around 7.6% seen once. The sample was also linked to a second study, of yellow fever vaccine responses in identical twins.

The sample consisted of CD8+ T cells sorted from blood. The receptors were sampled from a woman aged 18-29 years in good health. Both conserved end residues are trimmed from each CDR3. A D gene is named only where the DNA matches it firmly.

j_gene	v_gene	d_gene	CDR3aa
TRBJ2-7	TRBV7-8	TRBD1	ASSIGQAGSYEQY
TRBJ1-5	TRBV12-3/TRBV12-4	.	ASSLEARPPQH
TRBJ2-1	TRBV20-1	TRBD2	SVKTLAQYNEQF
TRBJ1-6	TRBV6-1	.	AIGESPLH
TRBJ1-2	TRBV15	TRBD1	ATSGRTGINYGYT
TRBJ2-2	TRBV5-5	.	ASSLEGLANTGELF
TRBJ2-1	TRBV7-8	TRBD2	ASSFRAGGPVEQF
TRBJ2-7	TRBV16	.	ASSRTIYEQY
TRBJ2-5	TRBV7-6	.	ASSSGLKY
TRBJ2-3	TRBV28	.	ASSSHGGRVDTQY
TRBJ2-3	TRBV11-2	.	ASRGGTDTQY
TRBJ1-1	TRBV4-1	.	ASSQDWAGTEAF
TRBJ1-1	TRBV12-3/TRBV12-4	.	ASTPRADTEAF
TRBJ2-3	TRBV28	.	ASSLKMDSTDTQY
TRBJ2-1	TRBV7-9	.	ASTPDYNEQF
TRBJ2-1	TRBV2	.	ASGDGYEQF
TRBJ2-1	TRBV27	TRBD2	ASSFPSGNGVQF
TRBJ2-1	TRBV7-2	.	ASSLGGVFNEQF
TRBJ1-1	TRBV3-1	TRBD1	ASSPRDRGPLEGNTEVF
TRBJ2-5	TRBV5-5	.	ASSLVAVQETQY
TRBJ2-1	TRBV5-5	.	ASRIGTHNEQF
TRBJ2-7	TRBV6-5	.	ASSYSASGPAYEQY
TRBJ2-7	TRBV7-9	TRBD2	ASSPGLANEQY
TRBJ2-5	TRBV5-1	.	ASSPGRGHQETQY
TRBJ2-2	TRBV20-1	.	SARVGAGALTGELF
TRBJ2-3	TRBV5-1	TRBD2	ASSLDLAGVNTDTQY
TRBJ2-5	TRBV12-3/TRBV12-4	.	ASSLQGWETQY
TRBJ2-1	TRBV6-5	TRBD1	ASRLIIGDRGLDEQF
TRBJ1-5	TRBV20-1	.	SARGRGNQPQH
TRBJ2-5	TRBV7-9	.	ASSLGISEKETQY
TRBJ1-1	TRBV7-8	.	ASSLETANTEAF
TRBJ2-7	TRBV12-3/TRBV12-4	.	ASSPDGGSGEQY
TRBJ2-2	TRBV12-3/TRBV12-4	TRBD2	AGSGKELGELF
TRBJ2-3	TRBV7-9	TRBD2	ASSSERGQHTDTQY
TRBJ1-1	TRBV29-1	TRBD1	SVALTGFAEAF